Listed below are T cell receptor beta chains from one sample, sequenced in a study of cytomegalovirus exposure and HLA in healthy donors. The table came from immunoSEQ multiplex PCR; TCRdb's copy has only in-frame clones and leaves some out. The data hold 150,000 or so clones, with more than 80% observed a single time. The sample taken for sequencing was PBMCs. The receptors here all came from a woman aged 25-40 years in good health and CMV-seropositive. CDR3s include the opening cysteine and the closing phenylalanine or tryptophan. A D gene is named only where the DNA matches it firmly. The size of a clone is reported for some rows only, either as once, few or many, or as a class for expanded clones.

J | D | V | size | DNA | CDR3
TRBJ1-4 | TRBD1 | TRBV5-1 | few | TGCGCCAGCAGCTTGGGGACAGGGGGAAATGAAAAACTGTTTTTT | CASSLGTGGNEKLFF
TRBJ2-4 | - | TRBV19 | once | TGTGCCAGTAGTAGCCCTGGGCAGCGGACAAACATTCAGTACTTC | CASSSPGQRTNIQYF
TRBJ1-1 | - | TRBV23-1 | once | TGCGCCAGCAGTCAATCGACGGGGGACACTGAAGCTTTCTTT | CASSQSTGDTEAFF
TRBJ2-7 | TRBD1 | TRBV15 | - | TGTGCCACCAGCAGAGACTGGGCCAGGGGGACATACGAGCAGTACTTC | CATSRDWARGTYEQYF
TRBJ2-5 | - | TRBV20-1 | - | TGCAGTGCTACCCAGGGGTCGGGCCAGTACTTC | CSATQGSGQYF
TRBJ2-1 | - | TRBV7-2 | - | TGTGCCAGCAAGCAGGAGGCGGGGGCCCCCAATGAGCAGTTCTTC | CASKQEAGAPNEQFF
TRBJ2-1 | TRBD1 | TRBV11-2 | - | TGTGCCAGCAGCTTAGCGAGACAGGGGGCCGGAGGTGAGCAGTTCTTC | CASSLARQGAGGEQFF
TRBJ1-1 | TRBD1 | TRBV5-1 | - | TGCGCCAGCAAAAGACAGGGCGAGCTGAACACTGAAGCTTTCTTT | CASKRQGELNTEAFF
TRBJ2-1 | TRBD2 | TRBV19 | - | TGTGCCAGTAGTACGCCGGGACTACGGAATGAGCAGTTCTTC | CASSTPGLRNEQFF
TRBJ2-5 | - | TRBV13 | once | TGTGCCAGCAGCTCTGCCGGCGTCGGGGGCCAAGAGACCCAGTACTTC | CASSSAGVGGQETQYF
TRBJ2-1 | - | TRBV5-1 | - | TGCGCCAGCAGCTTGTTCTATGCGGGGTCCTACAATGAGCAGTTCTTC | CASSLFYAGSYNEQFF
TRBJ2-2 | - | TRBV28 | - | TGTGCCAGCAGTTCTTACAGCCCGAACACCGGGGAGCTGTTTTTT | CASSSYSPNTGELFF
TRBJ2-5 | - | TRBV5-1 | - | TGCGCCAGCAGCTCGGAGGACAGCTCAGAGACCCAGTACTTC | CASSSEDSSETQYF
TRBJ2-7 | - | TRBV6-1 | - | TGTGCCAGCAGTGAAGCGCTTACAGAATCCTACGAGCAGTACTTC | CASSEALTESYEQYF
TRBJ2-2 | - | TRBV5-1 | - | TGCGCCACATTGGACTCCGGGGAGCTGTTTTTT | CATLDSGELFF
TRBJ2-1 | TRBD2 | TRBV2 | - | TGTGCCAGCAGTGAATCCCCTAGCGGGGGCCACAATGAGCAGTTCTTC | CASSESPSGGHNEQFF
TRBJ1-2 | - | TRBV25-1 | - | TGTGCCAGCAGTGACAGACAAAACTATGGCTACACCTTC | CASSDRQNYGYTF
TRBJ2-1 | TRBD1 | TRBV6-5 | - | TGTGCCAGCACCCGGGGACAGGCCTACAATGAGCAGTTCTTC | CASTRGQAYNEQFF
TRBJ2-5 | - | TRBV5-1 | - | TGCGCCAGCAGCTTTTTACCGGGGGAGACCCAGTACTTC | CASSFLPGETQYF
TRBJ2-7 | - | TRBV2 | - | TGTGCCAGCAGTGAAGCCAGGGCCCAACCCTACGAGCAGTACTTC | CASSEARAQPYEQYF
TRBJ1-5 | - | TRBV15 | - | TGTGCCACCAGCAGAGACAGGAAGCCACTTTACGGCAATCAGCCCCAGCATTTT | CATSRDRKPLYGNQPQHF
TRBJ1-2 | - | TRBV7-9 | - | TGTGCCAGCAGCCCTAATTGGTCCTATGGCTACACCTTC | CASSPNWSYGYTF
TRBJ1-1 | TRBD1 | TRBV25-1 | - | TGTGCCAGCAGTGATTTTACAGGGGGGGACACTGAAGCTTTCTTT | CASSDFTGGDTEAFF
TRBJ1-4 | TRBD1 | TRBV28 | - | TGTGCCAGCTGGACAGGGCGCGAAAAACTGTTTTTT | CASWTGREKLFF
TRBJ2-5 | TRBD2 | TRBV5-1 | - | TGCGCCAGCAACCTAATCGGGACTAGCGGAGAGACCCAGTACTTC | CASNLIGTSGETQYF
TRBJ2-1 | - | TRBV18 | - | TGTGCCAGCTCACCCGGTATCGGGGGAGCGAGCAATGAGCAGTTCTTC | CASSPGIGGASNEQFF
TRBJ2-7 | TRBD1 | TRBV5-1 | - | TGCGCCAGCAGCTTGGCCGGGACAGGGTACGAGCAGTACTTC | CASSLAGTGYEQYF
TRBJ2-3 | TRBD1 | TRBV5-1 | - | TGCGCCAGCAGCTTCGGACAGGGACCTACAGATACGCAGTATTTT | CASSFGQGPTDTQYF
TRBJ2-7 | - | TRBV28 | - | TGTGCCAGCAGTTTAAGTACCCCAGAGGGCGAGCAGTACTTC | CASSLSTPEGEQYF